The rows below give T cell receptor beta chains drawn from one sample of a study of post-analysis software for immune sequencing data. TCRdb used MiXCR to reprocess the PCR reads, holding one entry per CDR3 protein. The table includes hundreds of thousands of distinct CDR3 sequences, roughly 30% detected once. Sequencing was done on a sample of blood. Receptor source: a girl aged 5 to 17 with multiple sclerosis. Each CDR3 is given without its conserved first and last residue.

j_call: TRBJ2-3; v_call: TRBV7-2; cdr3_aa: ASSRDSPRTDTQY
j_call: TRBJ2-3; v_call: TRBV20-1; cdr3_aa: SAPRAGGDTDTQY
j_call: TRBJ2-7; v_call: TRBV20-1; cdr3_aa: SARDRKGLHPSYEQY
j_call: TRBJ2-3; v_call: TRBV10-3; cdr3_aa: AISVNGRNTDTQY
j_call: TRBJ2-1; v_call: TRBV5-1; cdr3_aa: ASSLQSGSGNEQF
j_call: TRBJ2-3; v_call: TRBV7-8; cdr3_aa: ASSLNGGPDTQY
j_call: TRBJ2-3; v_call: TRBV6-2/TRBV6-3; cdr3_aa: ASSYARAGDTQY
j_call: TRBJ2-7; v_call: TRBV20-1; cdr3_aa: SARSLREASYEQY
j_call: TRBJ2-1; v_call: TRBV29-1; cdr3_aa: SVEGRLYNEQF
j_call: TRBJ1-5; v_call: TRBV2; cdr3_aa: ASSGTGERGQPQH
j_call: TRBJ1-2; v_call: TRBV10-3; cdr3_aa: AISIDGGRGYT
j_call: TRBJ1-2; v_call: TRBV4-1; cdr3_aa: ASSQGTEPNYGYT
j_call: TRBJ2-1; v_call: TRBV5-1; cdr3_aa: ASSSLGTGGDEQF
j_call: TRBJ1-2; v_call: TRBV6-5; cdr3_aa: ASSYYSRGKGGYT
j_call: TRBJ2-1; v_call: TRBV7-9; cdr3_aa: ASRQTSGEQF
j_call: TRBJ2-5; v_call: TRBV7-2; cdr3_aa: ASSLETGGSGETQY
j_call: TRBJ2-7; v_call: TRBV7-2; cdr3_aa: ASSKTGVEQY
j_call: TRBJ1-2; v_call: TRBV12-5; cdr3_aa: ASRGQGSDYT
j_call: TRBJ1-5; v_call: TRBV12-3/TRBV12-4; cdr3_aa: ASTGGELLGQPQH
j_call: TRBJ2-5; v_call: TRBV2; cdr3_aa: ASSEVAASQETQY
j_call: TRBJ2-6; v_call: TRBV18; cdr3_aa: ASSPFGTQSGANVPT
j_call: TRBJ2-5; v_call: TRBV10-3; cdr3_aa: ATRGQEAQY
j_call: TRBJ1-6; v_call: TRBV15; cdr3_aa: ATSPQIPGTFLNSPLH
j_call: TRBJ1-2; v_call: TRBV6-1; cdr3_aa: ASSEGLGRVYGYT